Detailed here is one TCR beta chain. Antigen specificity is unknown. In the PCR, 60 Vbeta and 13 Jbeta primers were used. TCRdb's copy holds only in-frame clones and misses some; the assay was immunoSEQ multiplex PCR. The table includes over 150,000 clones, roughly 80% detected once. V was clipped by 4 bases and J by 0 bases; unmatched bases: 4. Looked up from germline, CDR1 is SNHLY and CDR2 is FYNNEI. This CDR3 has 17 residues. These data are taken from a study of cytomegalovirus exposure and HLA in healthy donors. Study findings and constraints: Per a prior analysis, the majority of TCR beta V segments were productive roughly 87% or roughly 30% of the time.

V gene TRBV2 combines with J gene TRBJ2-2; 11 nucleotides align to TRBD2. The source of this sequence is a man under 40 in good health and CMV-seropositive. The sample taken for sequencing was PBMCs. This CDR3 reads CASSALAGGPNTGELFF. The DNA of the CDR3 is TGTGCCAGCAGTGCGCTAGCGGGAGGCCCGAACACCGGGGAGCTGTTTTTT.